The 8 T cell receptor beta chains listed next were all sequenced from one sample in a study of T cells in Graves' hyperthyroidism and ophthalmopathy. TCR beta CDR3 region amplification was performed from RNA transcripts. A first-round RT-PCR of the TCR CDR3 used the HTBI primer set. Using its own MiXCR run on the multiplex PCR reads, TCRdb lists one record per CDR3 protein. The table lists roughly 500,000 distinct CDR3 sequences, about 45% of them singletons. The sample taken for sequencing was peripheral blood or thyroid tissue (not recorded which). The receptors derive from an adult woman with Graves' disease, either hyperthyroidism or ophthalmopathy (not recorded which).

This clonotype was counted many times. This chain links TRBV4-2 with TRBJ2-7; 10 bases map to TRBD1. V lost 1 base to trimming and J lost 2 bases; unmatched junction nucleotides: 2. The CDR3 length is 15 residues. Per germline, CDR1 LGHNA and CDR2 YNFKEQ. This chain's CDR3 is CASSQAGQGAYEQYF. CDR3 nucleotide sequence: TGTGCCAGCAGCCAAGCTGGACAGGGGGCCTACGAGCAGTACTTC.

This clonotype was seen at least ten times. The gene calls are TRBV9 and TRBJ2-5, with TRBD2 identical over 10 bases. Losses at the gene ends were 4 bases for V and 5 bases for J; bases not matched to a gene: 5. The CDR3 has 14 residues. CDR1 and CDR2 from the germline V gene are SGDLS and YYNGEE. The CDR3 sequence: CASSRAGGVETQYF. The CDR3 nucleotides read TGTGCCAGCAGCAGAGCGGGAGGGGTGGAGACCCAGTACTTC.

With regard to this clonotype: One base away lies a much larger clone, so this may be a sequencing read error. This rearrangement joins TRBV28 to TRBJ1-5, with 8 bases fitting TRBD1. Losses at the gene ends were 5 bases for V and 7 bases for J; bases not matched to a gene: 7. Looked up from germline, CDR1 is MDHEN and CDR2 is SYDVKM. CDR3 length equals 14 residues. The chain's CDR3 is CASSINRGGQPQHF. CDR3 coding DNA: TGTGCCAGCAGTATAAACAGGGGGGGGCAGCCCCAGCATTTT.

This clonotype was observed a few times. The chain combines TRBV10-3 with TRBJ2-7; D gene ambiguous. Germline V gene lookup returns CDR1 ENHRY and CDR2 SYGVKD. The V gene lost 7 bases and the J gene lost 6 bases, with 19 bases spanning the gap. This CDR3 is 14 amino acids long. The chain's CDR3 is CAITADTNFGEQYF. Written as DNA, the CDR3 is TGTGCCATCACGGCGGATACGAACTTTGGCGAGCAGTACTTC.

As regards this clonotype: A read error may explain this, as a much larger clone is one base away. This chain uses TRBV7-2 with TRBJ2-7, with D perhaps TRBD1 or TRBD2 (6 bases each). There are 13 residues in the CDR3. Trimming removed 4 bases at V and 8 bases at J, with 15 bases between. Germline-derived CDR1 and CDR2 are SGHTA and FQGNSA. The CDR3 DNA sequence: TGTACCAGCAGCTCTTGGGGGGCCGTACAGCAGTACTTC. This sequence encodes CTSSSWGAVQQYF. The full variable domain, completed using reference TRBV7-2 and TRBJ2-7, is GAGVSQSPSNKVTEKGKDVELRCDPISGHTALYWYRQSLGQGLEFLIYFQGNSAPDKSGLPSDRFSAERTGGSVSTLTIQRTQQEDSAVYLCTSSSWGAVQQYFGPGTRLTVT.

This sequence joins TRBV20-1 and TRBJ1-5; D not certain. The germline V gene has CDR1 DFQATT and CDR2 SNEGSKA (reference sequence). This CDR3 spans 17 amino acids. V was trimmed by 6 bases and J by 0 bases, leaving 21 bases between them. CDR3 in DNA: TGCAGTGCGTCCCGGGCCGGGGAGCTTAATAGCAATCAGCCCCAGCATTTT. Translation: CSASRAGELNSNQPQHF.

This clonotype was picked up many times. The V call is TRBV11-2, the J call TRBJ2-5, with TRBD1 matching 11 bases. CDR1 is SGHAT and CDR2 is FQNNGV in the germline V gene. The CDR3 is made up of 13 amino acids. Trimming removed 5 bases from V and 9 bases from J; junction bases left unmatched: 5. CDR3 coding DNA: TGTGCCAGCAGCCCCGGGACAGGGGGTGCCCAGTACTTC. This sequence encodes CASSPGTGGAQYF.

The rearrangement uses TRBV28 and TRBJ1-5, with a weak D call TRBD1 (6 bases). This CDR3 is 14 amino acids long. Germline V CDR1 and CDR2: MDHEN, SYDVKM. The germline V and J ends were trimmed by 7 bases and 2 bases, with 12 bases remaining between them. In DNA form, the CDR3 reads TGTGCCAGCACACAGGGTTTCGGCAATCAGCCCCAGCATTTT. This gives the protein CASTQGFGNQPQHF.